The present T cell receptor (beta chain) was sequenced within a study of blood T cell repertoires in COVID-19. Across the study: COVID-19 samples collected from the United States, Italy and Spain covered acute and convalescent phases. From T cells, B-cell-depleted T cells, or PBMCs came the material, which was cDNA or gDNA.

Study processing details: Amplified reference gene primers provided the basis for estimating nucleated cell counts. Sequencing used immunoSEQ multiplex PCR; TCRdb keeps in-frame clones, though not all of them. That table supplies the V and J calls and clone size; D and trimming were determined from the DNA. The table lists about 200,000 clones, around 86% of them singletons. J was trimmed by 4 bases and V by 3 bases; bases with no gene match: 7. There are 16 residues in the CDR3. Germline loops: CDR1 LGHDT, CDR2 YNNKEL (reference sequence). The chain recombines TRBV3-1 (or the pseudogene TRBV3-2) with TRBJ1-2, with 11 bases aligning to TRBD1. This sequence originates from a man aged 60 to 69 who had recovered from COVID-19. Material: peripheral blood. The CDR3 DNA reads TGTGCCAGCAGCCACCTCGGGACAGGGGGTGCCTATGGCTACACCTTC. Amino acid sequence: CASSHLGTGGAYGYTF.